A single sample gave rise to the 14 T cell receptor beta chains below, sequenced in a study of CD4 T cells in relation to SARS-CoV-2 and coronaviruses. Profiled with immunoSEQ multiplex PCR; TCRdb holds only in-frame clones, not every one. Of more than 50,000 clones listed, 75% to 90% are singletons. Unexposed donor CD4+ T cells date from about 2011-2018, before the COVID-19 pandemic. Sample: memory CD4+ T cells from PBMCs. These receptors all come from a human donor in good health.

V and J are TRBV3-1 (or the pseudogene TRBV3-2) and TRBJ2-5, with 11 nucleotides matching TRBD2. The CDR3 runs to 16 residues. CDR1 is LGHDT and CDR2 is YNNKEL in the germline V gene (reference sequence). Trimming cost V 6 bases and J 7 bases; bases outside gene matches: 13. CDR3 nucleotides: TGTGCCAGCAGTCCAGGACTAGCGGGTTTCAGCCGGACCCAGTACTTC. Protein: CASSPGLAGFSRTQYF.

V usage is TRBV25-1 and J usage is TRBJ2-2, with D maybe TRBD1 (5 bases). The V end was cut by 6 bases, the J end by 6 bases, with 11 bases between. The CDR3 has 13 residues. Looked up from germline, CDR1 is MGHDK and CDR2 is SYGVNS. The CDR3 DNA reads TGTGCCAGCAGCCCTAGACAGTCCGGGGAGCTGTTTTTT. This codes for CASSPRQSGELFF.

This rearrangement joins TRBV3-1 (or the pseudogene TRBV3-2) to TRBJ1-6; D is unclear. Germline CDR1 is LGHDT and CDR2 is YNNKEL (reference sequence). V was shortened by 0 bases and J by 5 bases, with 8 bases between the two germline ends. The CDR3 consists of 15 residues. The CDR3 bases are TGTGCCAGCAGCCAAGACCGCAGGCATAATTCACCCCTCCACTTT. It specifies CASSQDRRHNSPLHF.

CDR3 bases: TGTGCCAGCAGCTTGACCGGGACTAGCGGCCTCACAGATACGCAGTATTTT. It yields the protein CASSLTGTSGLTDTQYF. The chain combines TRBV5-5 with TRBJ2-3; 11 bases are shared with TRBD2. This CDR3 comprises 17 residues. V lost 1 base and J lost 2; bases outside the gene matches: 6. Germline loops: CDR1 SGHKS, CDR2 YYEKEE (reference sequence). Looking up the rest from reference TRBV5-5 and TRBJ2-3 gives the full variable domain: DAGVTQSPTHLIKTRGQQVTLRCSPISGHKSVSWYQQVLGQGPQFIFQYYEKEERGRGNFPDRFSARQFPNYSSELNVNALLLGDSALYLCASSLTGTSGLTDTQYFGPGTRLTVL.

CDR3 DNA: TGTGCCAGCAGTCCCGAGGGGCAGGGGGCCCAGTCCCGATGGCAGTACTTC. Its protein product is CASSPEGQGAQSRWQYF. The chain combines TRBV28 with TRBJ2-7, with 8 positions matching TRBD1. Germline assignment: CDR1 MDHEN and CDR2 SYDVKM. The CDR3 length is 17 residues. V was clipped by 5 bases and J by 9 bases; unmatched bases: 21.

The CDR3 here is CASSYGGSGVETQYF. CDR3 nucleotides: TGTGCCAGCAGTTACGGGGGGTCGGGTGTGGAGACCCAGTACTTC. The V call is TRBV6-5, the J call TRBJ2-5; a possible D gene is TRBD2 (6 bases). The germline CDR1 and CDR2 sequences are MNHEY and SVGAGI. Trimming left V 2 bases short and J 5 bases short, with 15 bases between. CDR3 size: 15 residues.

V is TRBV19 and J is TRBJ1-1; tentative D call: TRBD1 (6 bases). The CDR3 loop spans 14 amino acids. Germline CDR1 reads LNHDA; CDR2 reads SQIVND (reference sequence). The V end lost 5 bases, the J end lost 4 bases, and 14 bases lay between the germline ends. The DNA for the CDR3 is TGTGCCAGTAGTTTGACAGGCCTAAGCACTGAAGCTTTCTTT. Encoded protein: CASSLTGLSTEAFF.

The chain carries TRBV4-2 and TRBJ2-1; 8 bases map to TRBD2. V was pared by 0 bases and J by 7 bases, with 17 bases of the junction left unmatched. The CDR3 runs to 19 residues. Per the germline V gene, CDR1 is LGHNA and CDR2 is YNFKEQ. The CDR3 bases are TGTGCCAGCAGCCAAGATATTTCGTACACCCGGGCTAGCGGGAATGAGCAGTTCTTC. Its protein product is CASSQDISYTRASGNEQFF.

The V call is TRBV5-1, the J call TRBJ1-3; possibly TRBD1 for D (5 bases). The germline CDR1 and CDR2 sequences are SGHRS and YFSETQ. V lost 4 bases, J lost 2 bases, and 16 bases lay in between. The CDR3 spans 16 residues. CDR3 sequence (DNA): TGCGCCAGCAGCCCCGTCGGTTGGGGGACTGGAAACACCATATATTTT. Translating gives CASSPVGWGTGNTIYF. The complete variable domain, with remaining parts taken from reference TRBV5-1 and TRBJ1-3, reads KAGVTQTPRYLIKTRGQQVTLSCSPISGHRSVSWYQQTPGQGLQFLFEYFSETQRNKGNFPGRFSGRQFSNSRSEMNVSTLELGDSALYLCASSPVGWGTGNTIYFGEGSWLTVV.

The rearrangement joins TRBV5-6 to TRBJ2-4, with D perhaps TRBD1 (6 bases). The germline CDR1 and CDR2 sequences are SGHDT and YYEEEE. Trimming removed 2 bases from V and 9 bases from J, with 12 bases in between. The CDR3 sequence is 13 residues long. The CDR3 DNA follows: TGTGCCAGCAGCTTACGACGACAGGCCATTCAGTACTTC. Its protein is CASSLRRQAIQYF.

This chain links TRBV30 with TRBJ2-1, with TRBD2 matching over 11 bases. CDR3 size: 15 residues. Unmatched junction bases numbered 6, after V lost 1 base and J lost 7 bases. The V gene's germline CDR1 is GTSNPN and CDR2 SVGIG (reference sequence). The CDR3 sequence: CAWSAWASGRNEQFF. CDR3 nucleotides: TGTGCCTGGAGTGCCTGGGCTAGCGGGAGGAATGAGCAGTTCTTC.

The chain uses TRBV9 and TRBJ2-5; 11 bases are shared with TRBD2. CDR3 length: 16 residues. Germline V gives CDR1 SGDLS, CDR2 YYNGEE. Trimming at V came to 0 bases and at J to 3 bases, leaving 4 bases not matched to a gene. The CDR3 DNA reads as TGTGCCAGCAGCGTAGTAGCGGGAGGGCCTGAAGAGACCCAGTACTTC. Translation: CASSVVAGGPEETQYF.

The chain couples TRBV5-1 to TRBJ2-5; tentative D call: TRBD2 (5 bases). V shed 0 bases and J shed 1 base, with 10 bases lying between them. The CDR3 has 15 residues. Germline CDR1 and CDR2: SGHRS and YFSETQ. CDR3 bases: TGCGCCAGCAGCTTGGACGGAGGCCCCCAAGAGACCCAGTACTTC. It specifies CASSLDGGPQETQYF.

The CDR3 protein is CAWVMTGANTGELFF. Here the CDR3 DNA reads TGTGCCTGGGTGATGACAGGGGCGAACACCGGGGAGCTGTTTTTT. The chain employs TRBV30 and TRBJ2-2, with 8 bases lining up with TRBD1. The V gene end was trimmed by 5 bases and the J gene end by 0 bases; junction bases not matched to a gene: 5. The CDR3 has 15 amino acids. Per germline, CDR1 GTSNPN and CDR2 SVGIG (reference sequence).